Each of the 22 T cell receptor beta chains below was sequenced from the same sample in a study of metastatic and nonmetastatic thyroid tumors. Via MiXCR, TCRdb re-called the PCR reads. The sample holds 25,000 to 30,000 clones; around 25% are singletons and the top ten take 6%. None of the patients had undergone any treatment ahead of thyroid surgery. Sequences were obtained from blood. These TCRs come from a female donor with papillary thyroid cancer or a benign thyroid nodule (not recorded which). Some clones in this sample may be carry-over from other donors' samples.

By frequency in the sample, this clone is medium-sized. The same CDR3 also results from other DNA sequences found in this sample. The rearrangement uses TRBV28 and TRBJ2-3; TRBD2 matches at 8 bases. The germline V gene has CDR1 MDHEN and CDR2 SYDVKM. There are 16 residues in the CDR3. After removal of 7 bases from V and 1 base from J, the junction contained 10 bases not matched to a gene. CDR3 sequence reads: CASKNTGGPGTDTQYF. CDR3 coding DNA: TGTGCCAGCAAGAACACGGGAGGGCCGGGCACAGATACGCAGTATTTT.

This rearrangement joins TRBV29-1 to TRBJ1-1; D gene unclear. There are 13 residues in the CDR3. Germline-derived CDR1 and CDR2 are SQVTM and ANQGSEA. V lost 5 bases to trimming and J lost 3 bases, with 13 bases between them. The CDR3 nucleotides read TGCAGCGTTCCGGGGAGGCAGGACACTGAAGCTTTCTTT. Its translation: CSVPGRQDTEAFF.

This clone was seen at least ten times. The chain uses TRBV6-4 and TRBJ2-1; D is possibly TRBD2 (6 bases). Germline CDR1 MRHNA, CDR2 SNTAGT. The CDR3 consists of 14 residues. Trimming stripped 4 bases from V and 6 bases from J, with 13 bases between. CDR3 protein: CASSADGTVNEQFF. The CDR3 DNA reads as TGTGCCAGCAGTGCCGATGGGACTGTCAATGAGCAGTTCTTC.

The table lists this clone with a few counts. CDR3 DNA: TGCGCCAGCAGCGAGAGATGGCACAGGGGCGCCTACGAGCAGTACTTC. Residues: CASSERWHRGAYEQYF. The chain links TRBV4-1 to TRBJ2-7; 7 bases fit TRBD1. The CDR3 has 16 amino acids. Trimming cost V 5 bases and J 2 bases; bases outside gene matches: 12. Germline V lookup: CDR1 MGHRA, CDR2 YSYEKL.

In this sample, this clone turned up many times. The chain joins TRBV7-9 to TRBJ2-3; TRBD2 might be the D (6 bases). Germline CDR1 SEHNR, CDR2 FQNEAQ (reference sequence). The CDR3 is made up of 13 amino acids. V lost 5 bases, J lost 5 bases, and 11 bases lay in between. This CDR3 reads CASSTKGGDTQYF. CDR3 in DNA: TGTGCCAGCAGCACCAAGGGAGGAGATACGCAGTATTTT. The whole variable domain, remainder taken from reference TRBV7-9 and TRBJ2-3, is DTGVSQNPRHKITKRGQNVTFRCDPISEHNRLYWYRQTLGQGPEFLTYFQNEAQLEKSRLLSDRFSAERPKGSFSTLEIQRTEQGDSAMYLCASSTKGGDTQYFGPGTRLTVL.

A remark on this clone: Likely a read error: the CDR3 ends without its conserved phenylalanine or tryptophan. V is TRBV11-2 and J is TRBJ2-5, with TRBD1 matching over 11 bases. The CDR3 loop spans 16 amino acids. Germline lookup yields CDR1 SGHAT and CDR2 FQNNGV. CDR3 sequence: CDSSRRDRGSGETQYL. The CDR3 DNA is TGTGACAGCAGCCGCAGGGACAGGGGGAGCGGGGAGACCCAGTACTTA.

This chain links TRBV28 with TRBJ2-7; D is unresolved. Germline CDR1 is MDHEN and CDR2 is SYDVKM. V lost 4 bases to trimming and J lost 4 bases, with 8 bases between them. The CDR3 totals 12 residues. This CDR3 reads CASSYVRYEQYF. The DNA for the CDR3 is TGTGCCAGCAGTTATGTCCGGTACGAGCAGTACTTC. The variable domain in full, completed from reference TRBV28 and TRBJ2-7, reads DVKVTQSSRYLVKRTGEKVFLECVQDMDHENMFWYRQDPGLGLRLIYFSYDVKMKEKGDIPEGYSVSREKKERFSLILESASTNQTSMYLCASSYVRYEQYFGPGTRLTVT.

This clone qualifies as medium-sized. This sequence joins TRBV15 and TRBJ2-1; 8 nucleotides align to TRBD1. Germline loops: CDR1 LNHNV, CDR2 YYDKDF (reference sequence). The junction had 3 bases not matched to a gene; V was cut back by 6 bases and J by 2 bases. The CDR3 length is 14 residues. CDR3 DNA: TGTGCCACCAGGGACAGGGAACCCTACAATGAGCAGTTCTTC. This sequence encodes CATRDREPYNEQFF.

The genes are TRBV5-1 and TRBJ1-6; maybe TRBD1 (5 bases). Germline CDR1 SGHRS, CDR2 YFSETQ. V was shortened by 0 bases and J by 0 bases, with 13 bases between the two germline ends. This CDR3 is built from 18 residues. The CDR3 loop reads CASSLVGLRSSYNSPLHF. The CDR3 coding sequence is TGCGCCAGCAGCTTGGTGGGACTCCGGAGCTCCTATAATTCACCCCTCCACTTT. The variable domain in full, completed from reference TRBV5-1 and TRBJ1-6, reads KAGVTQTPRYLIKTRGQQVTLSCSPISGHRSVSWYQQTPGQGLQFLFEYFSETQRNKGNFPGRFSGRQFSNSRSEMNVSTLELGDSALYLCASSLVGLRSSYNSPLHFGNGTRLTVT.

The genes are TRBV5-1 and TRBJ2-2, with 7 nucleotides matching TRBD1. V lost 0 bases and J lost 6; bases outside the gene matches: 8. CDR1 is SGHRS, CDR2 YFSETQ, per germline. CDR3 length: 16 residues. DNA of the CDR3: TGCGCCAGCAGCTTGGGGCCAGGGGGACACCCCGGGGAGCTGTTTTTT. Protein product: CASSLGPGGHPGELFF.

This clone is medium-sized in the sample. J is TRBJ2-5 and V is TRBV6-2 or TRBV6-3; 11 nucleotides align to TRBD2. The germline V gene encodes CDR1 MNHEY and CDR2 SVGEGT. This CDR3 contains 14 residues. V was pared by 6 bases and J by 4 bases, with 4 bases of the junction left unmatched. CDR3 protein: CASSKLAGVETQYF. The DNA of the CDR3 is TGTGCCAGCAGCAAACTAGCGGGAGTAGAGACCCAGTACTTC.

The CDR3 coding sequence is TGTGCCATCAGTGAGTCGAAACAGCCCGGCTATGGCTACACCTTC. It is translated as CAISESKQPGYGYTF. The chain combines TRBV10-3 with TRBJ1-2; unclear D gene. CDR1 is ENHRY, CDR2 SYGVKD, per germline. The CDR3 runs 15 residues. Deletions cut 0 bases from V and 4 bases from J, with 12 bases between.

The rearrangement links TRBV20-1 to TRBJ1-1, with D unresolved. This CDR3 is 18 amino acids long. V lost 0 bases and J 3 bases, leaving 23 bases between the germline ends. Germline V gene lookup returns CDR1 DFQATT and CDR2 SNEGSKA (reference sequence). The CDR3: CSARDLWARNLRDTEAFF. In DNA form, the CDR3 reads TGCAGTGCTAGAGATCTTTGGGCACGGAATCTGCGCGACACTGAAGCTTTCTTT.

The chain uses TRBV4-2 and TRBJ1-1, with 7 bases that match TRBD1. The V and J ends lost 0 bases and 8 bases, in that order; junction bases with no gene match: 9. This CDR3 is built from 15 residues. Germline CDR1 LGHNA, CDR2 YNFKEQ. The CDR3 region is CASSQESRQGEEAFF. CDR3 nucleotides: TGTGCCAGCAGCCAAGAATCCAGACAGGGCGAGGAAGCTTTCTTT.

J is TRBJ1-2 and V is TRBV5-1; D may be TRBD1 (5 bases). CDR1 and CDR2 (germline): SGHRS, YFSETQ. The CDR3 covers 15 residues. The ends were cut back, 2 bases at V and 2 bases at J, with 13 bases in the middle. CDR3 in DNA: TGCGCCAGCAGCTTTGTTGCAGGGTCCAACTATGGCTACACCTTC. Translating it yields CASSFVAGSNYGYTF. Full variable domain (missing parts from reference TRBV5-1 and TRBJ1-2): KAGVTQTPRYLIKTRGQQVTLSCSPISGHRSVSWYQQTPGQGLQFLFEYFSETQRNKGNFPGRFSGRQFSNSRSEMNVSTLELGDSALYLCASSFVAGSNYGYTFGSGTRLTVV.

By share, this clone counts as medium-sized. The chain carries TRBV6-1 and TRBJ2-5; TRBD2 is a possible D gene (6 bases). V was clipped by 8 bases and J by 4 bases, with 11 bases between them. Germline V gene lookup returns CDR1 MNHNS and CDR2 SASEGT. CDR3 length: 12 amino acids. CDR3 in amino acids: CASREWGETQYF. DNA for the CDR3: TGTGCCAGCCGGGAGTGGGGAGAGACCCAGTACTTC.

This clone was recorded a few times. V gene TRBV28 combines with J gene TRBJ2-3; TRBD2 aligns across 12 bases. The CDR3 spans 14 residues. Germline CDR1 and CDR2: MDHEN and SYDVKM. The trim removed 2 bases at V and 8 bases at J, leaving 2 bases unmatched. DNA for the CDR3: TGTGCCAGCAGTTTAGTGGGACTAGCGGGTACGCAGTATTTT. Translation: CASSLVGLAGTQYF.

This clone was recorded many times. This chain uses TRBV20-1 with TRBJ2-3; D might be TRBD1 or TRBD2, each matching 5 bases. CDR3 length: 14 residues. Germline V CDR1 and CDR2: DFQATT, SNEGSKA (reference sequence). The germline V and J ends were trimmed by 7 bases and 0 bases, with 14 bases remaining between them. CDR3: CSVKRGDSTDTQYF. DNA of the CDR3: TGCAGTGTAAAGCGAGGGGACAGCACAGATACGCAGTATTTT.

The gene calls are TRBV20-1 and TRBJ2-7; possible D gene TRBD2, 5 bases. Germline loops: CDR1 DFQATT, CDR2 SNEGSKA (reference sequence). V lost 0 bases and J 3 bases, leaving 12 bases between the germline ends. The CDR3 is 14 residues long. CDR3 coding DNA: TGCAGTGCTAGAGATCCTCAAGGGAGCTACGAGCAGTACTTC. Protein product: CSARDPQGSYEQYF.

The V call is TRBV20-1, the J call TRBJ2-2, with D tentatively TRBD2 (6 bases). CDR1 and CDR2 (germline): DFQATT, SNEGSKA (reference sequence). The CDR3 runs to 13 residues. Trimming left V 5 bases short and J 3 bases short, with 10 bases between. DNA for the CDR3: TGCAGTGCTCCCGGGGACTACACCGGGGAGCTGTTTTTT. Its protein product is CSAPGDYTGELFF.

Worth noting for this clone: An end of the junction does not agree with germline; a read error may underlie this. The chain couples TRBV7-7 to TRBJ2-2; D may be TRBD1 (6 bases). Looked up from germline, CDR1 is SSHAT and CDR2 is FNYEAQ (reference sequence). This CDR3 is built from 14 residues. The CDR3 nucleotides read TGTGCTAGCAGCCAGACAGGATATGGCGGGGAGCTGTTTTTT. Translating gives CASSQTGYGGELFF.

This clone was observed a few times. The V call is TRBV2, the J call TRBJ2-1; 7 bases agree with TRBD1. This CDR3 is built from 14 residues. The germline gives CDR1 SNHLY, CDR2 FYNNEI. The V segment lost 5 bases and the J segment 8 bases; nucleotides outside the gene matches: 9. This chain's CDR3 is CASSKDRWHYEQFF. DNA of the CDR3: TGTGCCAGCAGTAAGGACAGGTGGCATTATGAGCAGTTCTTC.